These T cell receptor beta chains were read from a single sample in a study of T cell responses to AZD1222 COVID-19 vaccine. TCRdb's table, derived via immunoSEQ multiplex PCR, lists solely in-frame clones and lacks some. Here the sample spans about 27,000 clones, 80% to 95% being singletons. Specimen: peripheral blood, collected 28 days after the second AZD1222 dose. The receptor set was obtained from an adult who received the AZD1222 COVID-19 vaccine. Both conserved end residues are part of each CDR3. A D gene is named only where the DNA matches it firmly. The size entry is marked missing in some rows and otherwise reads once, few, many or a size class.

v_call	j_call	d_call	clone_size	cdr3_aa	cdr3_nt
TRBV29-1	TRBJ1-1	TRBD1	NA	CSVMTGTGTEAFF	TGCAGCGTCATGACAGGGACGGGAACTGAAGCTTTCTTT
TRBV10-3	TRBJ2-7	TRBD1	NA	CAITGTGRNEQYF	TGTGCCATCACTGGGACAGGGCGCAACGAGCAGTACTTC
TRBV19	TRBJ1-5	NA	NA	CASSIILNQPQHF	TGTGCCAGTAGTATAATACTTAATCAGCCCCAGCATTTT
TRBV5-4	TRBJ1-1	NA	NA	CASSLARNTEAFF	TGTGCCAGCAGCTTGGCCCGGAACACTGAAGCTTTCTTT
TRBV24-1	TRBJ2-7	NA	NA	CATSDPGSLDAQYF	TGTGCCACCAGTGATCCAGGTTCCCTGGATGCGCAGTACTTC
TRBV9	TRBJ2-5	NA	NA	CASSTRRQGLETQYF	TGTGCCAGCAGCACCAGAAGGCAGGGGTTGGAGACCCAGTACTTC
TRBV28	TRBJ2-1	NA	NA	CASSLYLGTYNEQFF	TGTGCCAGCAGTTTATACCTAGGGACTTACAATGAGCAGTTCTTC
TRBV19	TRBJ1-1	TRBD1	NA	CASSIGRGANTEAFF	TGTGCCAGTAGTATAGGCAGGGGGGCCAACACTGAAGCTTTCTTT
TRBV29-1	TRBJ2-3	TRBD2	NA	CSVEVPSGRRVDTQYF	TGCAGCGTTGAAGTCCCTAGCGGGAGACGGGTAGATACGCAGTATTTT
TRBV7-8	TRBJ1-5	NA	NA	CASSLAWGDQPQHF	TGTGCCAGCAGCTTAGCGTGGGGTGATCAGCCCCAGCATTTT
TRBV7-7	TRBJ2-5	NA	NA	CASSLVADQETQYF	TGTGCTAGCAGCTTAGTAGCGGACCAAGAGACCCAGTACTTC
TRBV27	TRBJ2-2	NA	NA	CASSLGGRRAGELFF	TGTGCCAGCAGTTTGGGTGGGAGGAGGGCCGGGGAGCTGTTTTTT
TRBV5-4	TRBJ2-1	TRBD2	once	CASSPVGREGTPTYNEQFF	TGTGCCAGCAGCCCCGTGGGGCGGGAGGGAACCCCAACTTACAATGAGCAGTTCTTC
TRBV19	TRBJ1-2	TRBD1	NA	CASSIFLGQGQDTF	TGTGCCAGTAGTATTTTTCTTGGACAGGGGCAGGACACCTTC
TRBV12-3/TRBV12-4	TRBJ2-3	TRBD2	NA	CASSFGGADTQYF	TGTGCCAGCAGTTTTGGGGGGGCAGATACGCAGTATTTT
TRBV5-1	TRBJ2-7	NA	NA	CASSLGGPTYEQYF	TGCGCCAGCAGCCTGGGCGGGCCGACGTACGAGCAGTACTTC
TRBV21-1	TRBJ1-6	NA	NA	CASKGQYGVVSPLHF	TGTGCCAGCAAGGGACAGTACGGGGTAGTTTCACCCCTCCACTTT
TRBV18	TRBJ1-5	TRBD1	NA	CASSPDRDRNQPQHF	TGTGCCAGCTCACCGGACAGGGACCGCAATCAGCCCCAGCATTTT
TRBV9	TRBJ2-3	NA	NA	CASSSREGRFTDTQYF	TGTGCCAGCAGCTCCAGAGAGGGCAGGTTCACAGATACGCAGTATTTT
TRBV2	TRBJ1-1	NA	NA	CATGDRLMNTEAFF	TGTGCCACCGGAGACAGGTTGATGAACACTGAAGCTTTCTTT
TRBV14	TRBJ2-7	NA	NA	CASSHWAAISEQYF	TGTGCCAGCAGCCACTGGGCCGCTATCTCCGAGCAGTACTTC
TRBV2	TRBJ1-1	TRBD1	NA	CASSEARTGKGTEAFF	TGTGCCAGCAGTGAAGCGCGGACAGGGAAGGGCACTGAAGCTTTCTTT
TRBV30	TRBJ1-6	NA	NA	CAWSTARTSSYNSPLHF	TGTGCCTGGAGTACAGCCAGGACGAGCTCCTATAATTCACCCCTCCACTTT
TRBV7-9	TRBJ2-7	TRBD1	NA	CASRDRGNSYEQYF	TGTGCCAGCAGAGACAGGGGGAACTCCTACGAGCAGTACTTC
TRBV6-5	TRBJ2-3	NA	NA	CASSPWTDSTDTQYF	TGTGCCAGCAGCCCCTGGACAGATTCCACAGATACGCAGTATTTT